This is a list of T cell receptor beta chains from one sample in a study of T cell responses to AZD1222 COVID-19 vaccine. The method was immunoSEQ multiplex PCR; TCRdb's version includes in-frame clones alone and lacks a portion of them. The sample records just over 80,000 clones, around 90% being singletons. The specimen comprised peripheral blood, sampled on day 0 of AZD1222 vaccination. These receptors all stem from an adult in good health. CDR3s leave out the opening cysteine and the closing phenylalanine or tryptophan. The order of the fields is clone size, V gene, J gene, D gene, CDR3 protein. A D gene is named only where the DNA matches it firmly. The size field is filled for only some rows; it gives once, few, many or a size class.

-	TRBV19	TRBJ2-3	TRBD1	ASSIGTGADTQY
-	TRBV5-5	TRBJ1-2	-	ASSPFGGLNYGYT
-	TRBV11-2	TRBJ1-2	-	ASSLDESGYYGYT
-	TRBV2	TRBJ1-1	-	ASSRREAF
-	TRBV6-2/TRBV6-3	TRBJ2-3	-	ASSYLDTQY
once	TRBV5-1	TRBJ1-1	-	ASHLLGGANTEAF
few	TRBV6-5	TRBJ1-2	-	ASSLYRDGDYGYT
-	TRBV19	TRBJ2-1	-	ASGLGTAGNEQF
-	TRBV6-1	TRBJ2-3	-	ASSEVNTQY
-	TRBV6-5	TRBJ2-5	-	ASSYDRGETQY
-	TRBV12-3/TRBV12-4	TRBJ1-1	-	ASSLGVTEAF